The 19 T cell receptor beta chains below come from one sample, sequenced in a study of blood T cell repertoires in COVID-19. The assay was immunoSEQ multiplex PCR, and TCRdb's table has in-frame clones only and misses some. This sample yields about 200,000 clones, of which approximately 90% are seen a single time; roughly a tenth belongs to the top ten. The specimen sequenced was peripheral blood. The receptors were sampled from a woman aged 45-65 years with COVID-19, enrolled during active disease.

This chain joins TRBV30 and TRBJ1-2; D is unresolved. Trimming left V 3 bases short and J 7 bases short, with 18 bases between. Germline CDR1 reads GTSNPN; CDR2 reads SVGIG (reference sequence). The CDR3 contains 14 residues. The CDR3 sequence: CAWRDLRGVFGYTF. CDR3 coding DNA: TGTGCCTGGAGAGATCTTCGGGGAGTGTTTGGCTACACCTTC.

V usage is TRBV19 and J usage is TRBJ2-7, with TRBD2 matching over 7 bases. This CDR3 region has 15 residues. Germline V CDR1 and CDR2: LNHDA, SQIVND (reference sequence). Trimming cost V 5 bases and J 4 bases; bases outside gene matches: 11. The CDR3 loop is CASSHQPGDYYEQYF. The CDR3 DNA reads as TGTGCCAGTAGTCACCAACCGGGGGACTATTACGAGCAGTACTTC.

The chain is built from TRBV9 and TRBJ2-1; TRBD2 might be the D (6 bases). Trimming removed 2 bases at V and 5 bases at J, with 17 bases between. CDR1 and CDR2 (germline): SGDLS, YYNGEE. This CDR3 is 16 amino acids long. This CDR3 reads CASSVSGTPNHNEQFF. For the CDR3, the DNA is TGTGCCAGCAGCGTCTCCGGGACTCCCAATCACAATGAGCAGTTCTTC.

The chain has TRBV11-2 and TRBJ2-7; D is undetermined. CDR3 size: 13 residues. Germline-derived CDR1 and CDR2 are SGHAT and FQNNGV. V lost 5 bases to trimming and J lost 3 bases, with 11 bases between them. The CDR3 bases are TGTGCCAGCAGCCAGAGGCGTTTCTACGAGCAGTACTTC. This codes for CASSQRRFYEQYF.

In regard to this clone: The same CDR3 is also encoded by other DNA sequences in this sample. The V gene is TRBV3-1 (or the pseudogene TRBV3-2), the J gene TRBJ1-6; TRBD1 aligns across 7 bases. The V gene's germline CDR1 is LGHDT and CDR2 YNNKEL (reference sequence). CDR3 length: 14 amino acids. The J segment lost 6 bases and the V segment lost 4 bases, leaving 3 bases of the junction unmatched. The CDR3 is CASSRGTANSPLHF. The CDR3 nucleotides read TGTGCCAGCAGCCGGGGGACAGCTAATTCACCCCTCCACTTT.

The V gene is TRBV15, the J gene TRBJ1-1; no clear D. There are 14 residues in the CDR3. CDR1 and CDR2 (germline): LNHNV, YYDKDF (reference sequence). Between the trimmed V and J ends, which lost 0 bases and 1 base, there was a span of 6 bases. The CDR3 sequence is CATSREEWNTEAFF. DNA for the CDR3: TGTGCCACCAGCAGAGAGGAGTGGAACACTGAAGCTTTCTTT.

The DNA for the CDR3 is TGTGCCAGCAGTGAGCGGGGCGGTGGGTCCAATGAGCAGTTCTTC. It translates to CASSERGGGSNEQFF. This sequence joins TRBV5-6 and TRBJ2-1, with 7 positions matching TRBD2. Germline values: CDR1 SGHDT, CDR2 YYEEEE. This CDR3 contains 15 residues. V was pared by 5 bases and J by 6 bases, with 11 bases of the junction left unmatched.

This clone is a singleton in its sample. The junction departs from germline at one end; a sequencing error may be responsible. This chain uses TRBV18 with TRBJ1-5; no clear D gene. The CDR3 extends over 15 amino acids. Looked up from germline, CDR1 is KGHSH and CDR2 is LQKENI. The CDR3 region has the DNA TGTGCCAGCTCACGAGGGATGGATAGCAATCAGCCCCAACATTTT. Translating it yields CASSRGMDSNQPQHF.

The chain has TRBV27 and TRBJ1-1; weak D call: TRBD1 (5 bases). This CDR3 spans 14 amino acids. Germline values: CDR1 MNHEY, CDR2 SMNVEV (reference sequence). The germline V and J ends were trimmed by 4 bases and 4 bases, with 13 bases remaining between them. CDR3 protein: CASSWAGGFTEAFF. CDR3 nucleotides: TGTGCCAGCAGTTGGGCGGGGGGGTTCACTGAAGCTTTCTTT.

The chain couples TRBV10-3 to TRBJ2-7; D might be TRBD1 (6 bases). Germline values: CDR1 ENHRY, CDR2 SYGVKD. The CDR3 has 12 amino acids. Trimming left V 8 bases short and J 3 bases short, with 11 bases between. CDR3: CAIRDTDYEQYF. The DNA of the CDR3 is TGTGCCATCCGGGACACAGACTACGAGCAGTACTTC.

V is TRBV12-3 or TRBV12-4 and J is TRBJ1-5; D is uncertain. Trimming removed 4 bases at V and 2 bases at J, with 6 bases between. The CDR3 covers 13 residues. Here the CDR3 reads CASSSVGNQPQHF. CDR3 coding DNA: TGTGCCAGCAGTTCGGTGGGCAATCAGCCCCAGCATTTT.

The chain links TRBV10-2 to TRBJ1-2, with D unresolved. CDR1 and CDR2 (germline): WSHSY, SAAADI. The CDR3 is 15 residues long. Trimming took off 2 bases at V and 2 bases at J, with 12 bases between the two ends. CDR3 region: CASSEAPLRNYGYTF. The CDR3 region has the DNA TGCGCCAGCAGTGAGGCGCCATTAAGAAACTATGGCTACACCTTC.

The V gene is TRBV5-4, the J gene TRBJ2-2, with 7 bases fitting TRBD2. The CDR3 loop spans 17 amino acids. Germline V gene data show CDR1 as SGHNT and CDR2 as YYREEE (reference sequence). The junction had 9 bases not matched to a gene; V was cut back by 3 bases and J by 1 base. The CDR3 spells CASSSRAGPGNTGELFF. The CDR3 nucleotides read TGTGCCAGCAGCTCTAGAGCGGGGCCCGGGAACACCGGGGAGCTGTTTTTT.

The V and J genes are TRBV19 and TRBJ1-6, with D possibly TRBD1 on 5 matching bases. The CDR3 runs to 14 residues. The germline gives CDR1 LNHDA, CDR2 SQIVND (reference sequence). Trimming removed 4 bases from V and 3 bases from J, with 7 bases in between. The CDR3 nucleotides read TGTGCCAGTAGTAGGGGGGGCTATAATTCACCCCTCCACTTT. Translating it yields CASSRGGYNSPLHF.

The CDR3 DNA sequence: TGTGCCAGCACAGGCCGGGGGGCTTATGGCTACACCTTC. Residues: CASTGRGAYGYTF. The V gene is TRBV6-5, the J gene TRBJ1-2; tentative D call: TRBD1 (6 bases). The CDR3 has 13 amino acids. Germline V gives CDR1 MNHEY, CDR2 SVGAGI. V shed 7 bases and J shed 5 bases, with 14 bases lying between them.

This rearrangement joins TRBV7-2 to TRBJ1-5; D remains unclear. This CDR3 is 15 amino acids long. Germline values: CDR1 SGHTA, CDR2 FQGNSA. V lost 1 base to trimming and J lost 1 base, with 8 bases between them. CDR3 coding DNA: TGTGCCAGCAGCTTAGTAGCGGGGAGCAATCAGCCCCAGCATTTT. This codes for CASSLVAGSNQPQHF.

This clone was seen only once. The chain recombines TRBV7-9 with TRBJ2-7; D uncertain. CDR1 is SEHNR and CDR2 is FQNEAQ in the germline V gene (reference sequence). Trimming shortened V by 7 bases and J by 3 bases, and 13 bases separated the two germline ends. There are 13 residues in the CDR3. This chain's CDR3 is CASMAAVVYEQYF. In DNA, the CDR3 is TGTGCCAGCATGGCCGCTGTGGTCTACGAGCAGTACTTC.

This clone was counted a single time. This sequence joins TRBV13 and TRBJ1-2; possibly TRBD1 for D (6 bases). There are 16 residues in the CDR3. V dropped 2 bases and J dropped 4 bases, with 17 bases sitting between them. CDR1 PRHDT and CDR2 FYEKMQ come from the germline V gene (reference sequence). Here the CDR3 reads CASSLWQGGPLYGYTF. CDR3 DNA sequence: TGTGCCAGCAGCTTATGGCAAGGGGGACCGCTCTATGGCTACACCTTC. The full variable domain, in which reference TRBV13 and TRBJ1-2 provide the parts outside the CDR3, is AAGVIQSPRHLIKEKRETATLKCYPIPRHDTVYWYQQGPGQDPQFLISFYEKMQSDKGSIPDRFSAQQFSDYHSELNMSSLELGDSALYFCASSLWQGGPLYGYTFGSGTRLTVV.

The V call is TRBV2, the J call TRBJ2-7, with TRBD2 identical over 9 bases. Germline V lookup: CDR1 SNHLY, CDR2 FYNNEI. The CDR3 loop spans 14 amino acids. The V and J ends lost 1 base and 3 bases, in that order; junction bases with no gene match: 1. The CDR3 loop reads CASSEGAGGYEQYF. The CDR3 nucleotides read TGTGCCAGCAGTGAAGGAGCGGGGGGCTACGAGCAGTACTTC.